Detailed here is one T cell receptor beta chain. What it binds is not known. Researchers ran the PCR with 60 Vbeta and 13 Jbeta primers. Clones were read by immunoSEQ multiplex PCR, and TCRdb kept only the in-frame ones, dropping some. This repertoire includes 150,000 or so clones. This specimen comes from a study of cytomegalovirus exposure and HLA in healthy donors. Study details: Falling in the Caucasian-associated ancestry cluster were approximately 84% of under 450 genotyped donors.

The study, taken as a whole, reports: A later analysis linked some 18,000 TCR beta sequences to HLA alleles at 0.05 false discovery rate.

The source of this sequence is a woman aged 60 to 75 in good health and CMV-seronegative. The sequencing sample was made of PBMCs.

The chain's CDR3 is CASSYSSTQYF. The CDR3 region has the DNA TGTGCCAGCAGTTACTCGAGTACGCAGTATTTT. V usage is TRBV6-5 and J usage is TRBJ2-3; D remains ambiguous. CDR3 length: 11 residues. The germline V gene has CDR1 MNHEY and CDR2 SVGAGI. Trimming shortened V by 0 bases and J by 8 bases, and 3 bases separated the two germline ends.